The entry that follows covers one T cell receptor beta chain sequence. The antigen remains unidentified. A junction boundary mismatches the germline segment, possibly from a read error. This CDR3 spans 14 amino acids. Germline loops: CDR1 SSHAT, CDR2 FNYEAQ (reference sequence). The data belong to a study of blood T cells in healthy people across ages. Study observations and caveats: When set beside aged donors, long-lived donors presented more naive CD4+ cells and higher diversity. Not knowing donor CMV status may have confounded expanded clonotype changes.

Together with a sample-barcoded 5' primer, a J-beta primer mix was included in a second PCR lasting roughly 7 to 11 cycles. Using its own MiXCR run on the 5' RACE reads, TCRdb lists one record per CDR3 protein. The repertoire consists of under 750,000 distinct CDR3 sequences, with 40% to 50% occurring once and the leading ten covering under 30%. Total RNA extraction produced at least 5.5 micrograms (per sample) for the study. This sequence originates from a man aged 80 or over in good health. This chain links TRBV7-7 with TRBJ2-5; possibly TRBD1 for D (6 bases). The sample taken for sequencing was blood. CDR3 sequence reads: CASSSQGWRETQYF. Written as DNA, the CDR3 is TGTGCTAGCAGCTCACAGGGTTGGCGAGAGACCCAGTACTTC.